This is a list of T cell receptor beta chains from one sample in a study of T cells after yellow fever vaccination. TCRdb recomputed calls from the 5' RACE reads with MiXCR, one row per CDR3 protein. The sample consists of 450,000 to 600,000 distinct CDR3 sequences, roughly 13% of them appearing once. The sample in question was PBMCs, obtained on the day of the yellow fever booster vaccination. The receptors derive from a man under 40 who received the YFV17D yellow fever vaccine. The CDR3 runs from the conserved cysteine through the conserved F or W. D genes are given only for firm matches. Not every row has a clone size; where given, it reads once, few, many or a size class.

size,V,J,D,CDR3,DNA
-,TRBV7-6,TRBJ2-1,-,CASSLATANEQFF,TGTGCCAGCAGCTTAGCGACAGCAAATGAGCAGTTCTTC
-,TRBV4-3,TRBJ2-1,TRBD2,CASSAGLTSSYNEQFF,TGCGCCAGCAGCGCGGGACTAACGAGCTCCTACAATGAGCAGTTCTTC
many,TRBV5-1,TRBJ2-1,TRBD1,CASSTGQGAWNEQFF,TGCGCCAGCAGCACGGGACAGGGGGCTTGGAATGAGCAGTTCTTC
-,TRBV6-5,TRBJ2-5,TRBD2,CASSYQLSSSGVRKTQYF,TGTGCCAGCAGTTACCAACTCTCTTCCAGCGGGGTGAGGAAGACCCAGTACTTC
few,TRBV9,TRBJ2-1,-,CASSTGQGLEQFF,TGTGCCAGCAGCACCGGACAGGGACTAGAGCAGTTCTTC
-,TRBV19,TRBJ2-7,-,CASSTLGGALSYEQYF,TGTGCCAGTAGTACCCTCGGGGGCGCCCTGTCCTACGAGCAGTACTTC
-,TRBV12-3/TRBV12-4,TRBJ1-2,-,CASSYVVERVGYTF,TGTGCCAGCAGTTACGTGGTGGAGCGGGTTGGCTACACCTTC
few,TRBV28,TRBJ2-2,TRBD1,CASSRQGWAGELFF,TGTGCCAGCAGCCGACAGGGGTGGGCCGGGGAGCTGTTTTTT
few,TRBV20-1,TRBJ2-7,TRBD2,CSASPSGNYEQYF,TGCAGTGCTAGCCCTAGCGGGAACTACGAGCAGTACTTC
few,TRBV4-3,TRBJ2-1,-,CASSQETWYNEQFF,TGCGCCAGCAGCCAAGAAACGTGGTACAATGAGCAGTTCTTC
few,TRBV30,TRBJ1-5,-,CAWSAVGTLDQPQHF,TGTGCCTGGAGTGCTGTAGGGACATTAGATCAGCCCCAGCATTTT
few,TRBV7-2,TRBJ2-2,-,CASSPRPAVANTGELFF,TGTGCCAGCAGCCCCAGACCGGCCGTGGCGAACACCGGGGAGCTGTTTTTT
many,TRBV10-3,TRBJ2-3,-,CAISRTGGPDTQYF,TGTGCCATCAGTAGGACCGGCGGGCCAGATACGCAGTATTTT
few,TRBV5-8,TRBJ1-6,-,CASSSDRGVPPLHF,TGTGCCAGCAGCTCGGACAGAGGGGTTCCACCCCTCCACTTT
few,TRBV20-1,TRBJ2-1,-,CSAPTSQDLNVLNEQFF,TGCAGTGCTCCCACTAGCCAGGATCTTAATGTTCTTAATGAGCAGTTCTTC
many,TRBV9,TRBJ2-2,-,CASSVEAGELFF,TGTGCCAGCAGCGTAGAGGCGGGGGAGCTGTTTTTT
few,TRBV11-2,TRBJ1-2,-,CASSLITSDSLYGYTF,TGTGCCAGCAGCCTCATTACTTCGGACAGTCTCTATGGCTACACCTTC
few,TRBV7-9,TRBJ2-7,-,CASSYVGVLDEQYF,TGTGCCAGCAGCTACGTGGGGGTCCTTGACGAGCAGTACTTC
few,TRBV7-2,TRBJ2-6,-,CASSLASRSGANVLTF,TGTGCCAGCAGCTTAGCGTCGCGATCTGGGGCCAACGTCCTGACTTTC
many,TRBV11-2,TRBJ2-7,-,CASSFTGSTYEQYF,TGTGCCAGCAGCTTCACGGGAAGCACCTACGAGCAGTACTTC
few,TRBV7-2,TRBJ2-7,TRBD2,CASSLVTSGRTEQYF,TGTGCCAGCAGCTTAGTCACTAGCGGGAGGACCGAGCAGTACTTC
-,TRBV20-1,TRBJ2-1,-,CSARGTVKGLGYNEQFF,TGCAGTGCTAGAGGGACAGTAAAGGGCCTGGGTTACAATGAGCAGTTCTTC
-,TRBV6-5,TRBJ2-1,-,CASSYQSSYNEQFF,TGTGCCAGCAGTTACCAGAGCTCCTACAATGAGCAGTTCTTC
-,TRBV20-1,TRBJ2-2,TRBD2,CSASSLADTGELFF,TGCAGTGCTAGTTCGCTAGCGGACACCGGGGAGCTGTTTTTT
few,TRBV7-8,TRBJ2-2,TRBD1,CASSLYPPGTGVNTGELFF,TGTGCCAGCAGCTTATACCCGCCCGGGACAGGGGTTAACACCGGGGAGCTGTTTTTT
few,TRBV12-3/TRBV12-4,TRBJ1-5,-,CASSLDFSNQPQHF,TGTGCCAGCAGTTTAGATTTTAGCAATCAGCCCCAGCATTTT
-,TRBV6-2/TRBV6-3,TRBJ2-5,-,CASSRLGGAQETQYF,TGTGCCAGCAGCAGACTCGGCGGAGCTCAAGAGACCCAGTACTTC
many,TRBV7-2,TRBJ1-2,-,CASQGGNYGYTF,TGTGCCAGTCAAGGGGGAAACTATGGCTACACCTTC
-,TRBV9,TRBJ2-4,-,CASSVGRWGQLEAKNIQYF,TGTGCCAGCAGCGTAGGAAGGTGGGGCCAGCTCGAAGCCAAAAACATTCAGTACTTC
few,TRBV7-2,TRBJ2-5,TRBD1,CASSLGRGTGDQETQYF,TGTGCCAGCAGCTTAGGCCGTGGGACAGGGGACCAAGAGACCCAGTACTTC
few,TRBV5-1,TRBJ2-1,-,CASRNGSYNEQFF,TGCGCCAGCAGAAACGGCTCCTACAATGAGCAGTTCTTC
many,TRBV29-1,TRBJ2-7,-,CSVRTVRSYEQYF,TGCAGCGTTAGGACTGTCCGCTCCTACGAGCAGTACTTC
-,TRBV29-1,TRBJ2-5,-,CSVEDPSGAGATKTQYF,TGCAGCGTTGAAGATCCCTCAGGGGCGGGAGCAACGAAGACCCAGTACTTC
-,TRBV20-1,TRBJ2-7,TRBD2,CSARPGLAGGVQYF,TGCAGTGCTAGACCGGGACTAGCGGGAGGGGTGCAGTACTTC
-,TRBV7-2,TRBJ2-3,TRBD1,CASSSRQGARTDTQYF,TGTGCCAGCAGCTCCCGACAGGGGGCGCGGACAGATACGCAGTATTTT
few,TRBV14,TRBJ1-2,-,CASSQGHLSNYGYTF,TGTGCCAGCAGCCAAGGACATCTCTCTAACTATGGCTACACCTTC
few,TRBV6-1,TRBJ2-3,-,CASSEALRGPGDTQYF,TGTGCCAGCAGTGAAGCGCTTCGAGGTCCAGGGGATACGCAGTATTTT
-,TRBV12-3/TRBV12-4,TRBJ2-1,-,CASSFNIEQFF,TGTGCCAGCAGTTTTAACATTGAGCAGTTCTTC
few,TRBV7-2,TRBJ2-1,TRBD2,CASSLGWTSGHNEQFF,TGTGCCAGCAGCTTAGGGTGGACTAGCGGACACAATGAGCAGTTCTTC
-,TRBV15,TRBJ2-1,TRBD2,CATSRDVTSGRENEQFF,TGTGCCACCAGCAGAGATGTGACTAGCGGGAGGGAGAATGAGCAGTTCTTC
few,TRBV6-2/TRBV6-3,TRBJ1-4,TRBD1,CASQKRTGGEKLFF,TGTGCCAGCCAAAAACGGACAGGTGGCGAAAAACTGTTTTTT
few,TRBV4-2,TRBJ2-2,TRBD2,CASSQRLAGGGTGELFF,TGTGCCAGCAGCCAGAGACTAGCGGGAGGCGGCACCGGGGAGCTGTTTTTT
few,TRBV7-9,TRBJ2-1,-,CASSTDPKQFF,TGTGCCAGCAGCACCGATCCAAAGCAGTTCTTC
-,TRBV7-2,TRBJ2-1,-,CASRPWGSSYNEQFF,TGTGCCAGCAGGCCGTGGGGGAGCTCCTACAATGAGCAGTTCTTC
few,TRBV2,TRBJ1-4,-,CASSKTGIGNEKLFF,TGTGCCAGCAGCAAAACAGGGATAGGGAATGAAAAACTGTTTTTT
-,TRBV25-1,TRBJ2-1,-,CASSWGLHEQFF,TGTGCCAGCAGTTGGGGGCTCCATGAGCAGTTCTTC
-,TRBV9,TRBJ1-6,TRBD1,CASSGDRVAGSPLHF,TGTGCCAGCAGCGGAGACAGGGTTGCAGGCTCACCCCTCCACTTT
-,TRBV10-3,TRBJ2-3,-,CAIRDTTDTQYF,TGTGCCATCAGGGACACCACAGATACGCAGTATTTT
few,TRBV4-2,TRBJ2-6,-,CASSQGGFSGANVLTF,TGTGCCAGCAGCCAAGGGGGCTTCTCTGGGGCCAACGTCCTGACTTTC
-,TRBV15,TRBJ2-1,-,CATSREAGYNEQFF,TGTGCCACCAGCAGAGAGGCAGGCTACAATGAGCAGTTCTTC
-,TRBV12-3/TRBV12-4,TRBJ2-5,TRBD2,CASRLGAGVVGETQYF,TGTGCCAGCAGATTGGGAGCGGGAGTTGTTGGGGAGACCCAGTACTTC
-,TRBV28,TRBJ2-1,TRBD2,CASSSGTSGKQFF,TGTGCCAGCAGTTCCGGGACTAGCGGGAAGCAGTTCTTC
-,TRBV4-3,TRBJ2-4,TRBD1,CASSHIQGEAKNIQYF,TGCGCCAGCAGCCACATACAGGGGGAAGCCAAAAACATTCAGTACTTC
-,TRBV30,TRBJ2-7,-,CAWSRGGTSYEQYF,TGTGCCTGGAGTAGGGGCGGTACATCCTACGAGCAGTACTTC
once,TRBV18,TRBJ2-1,TRBD2,CASSPLPGTSGSSNEQFF,TGTGCCAGCTCACCTCTCCCTGGCACTAGCGGGAGTAGCAATGAGCAGTTCTTC